This entry concerns a single T cell receptor (beta chain). Its antigen is currently unknown. Sequencing used immunoSEQ multiplex PCR; TCRdb keeps in-frame clones, though not all of them. The sample records under 20,000 clones, around 82% being singletons. Before regulatory T cell sorting, thawed PBMCs rested overnight at 37°C in around 200 IU/ml IL-2. The data were obtained in a study of Tregs in tolerant kidney transplant recipients. Study conclusions and caveats: The small number of patients limits these findings pending further validation. No direct test of biological reproducibility was done here.

The CDR3 contains 12 residues. Trimming took 5 bases from V and 10 from J; bases not matched to a gene: 8. Per germline, CDR1 SGHNT and CDR2 YENEEA. The chain is built from TRBV11-3 and TRBJ2-7; 7 bases map to TRBD2. The clonotype originates from a human donor in good health. The specimen sequenced was Tregs from blood. The CDR3 region is CASSPGAGEQYF. CDR3 sequence (DNA): TGTGCCAGCAGCCCCGGGGCGGGGGAACAGTACTTC.